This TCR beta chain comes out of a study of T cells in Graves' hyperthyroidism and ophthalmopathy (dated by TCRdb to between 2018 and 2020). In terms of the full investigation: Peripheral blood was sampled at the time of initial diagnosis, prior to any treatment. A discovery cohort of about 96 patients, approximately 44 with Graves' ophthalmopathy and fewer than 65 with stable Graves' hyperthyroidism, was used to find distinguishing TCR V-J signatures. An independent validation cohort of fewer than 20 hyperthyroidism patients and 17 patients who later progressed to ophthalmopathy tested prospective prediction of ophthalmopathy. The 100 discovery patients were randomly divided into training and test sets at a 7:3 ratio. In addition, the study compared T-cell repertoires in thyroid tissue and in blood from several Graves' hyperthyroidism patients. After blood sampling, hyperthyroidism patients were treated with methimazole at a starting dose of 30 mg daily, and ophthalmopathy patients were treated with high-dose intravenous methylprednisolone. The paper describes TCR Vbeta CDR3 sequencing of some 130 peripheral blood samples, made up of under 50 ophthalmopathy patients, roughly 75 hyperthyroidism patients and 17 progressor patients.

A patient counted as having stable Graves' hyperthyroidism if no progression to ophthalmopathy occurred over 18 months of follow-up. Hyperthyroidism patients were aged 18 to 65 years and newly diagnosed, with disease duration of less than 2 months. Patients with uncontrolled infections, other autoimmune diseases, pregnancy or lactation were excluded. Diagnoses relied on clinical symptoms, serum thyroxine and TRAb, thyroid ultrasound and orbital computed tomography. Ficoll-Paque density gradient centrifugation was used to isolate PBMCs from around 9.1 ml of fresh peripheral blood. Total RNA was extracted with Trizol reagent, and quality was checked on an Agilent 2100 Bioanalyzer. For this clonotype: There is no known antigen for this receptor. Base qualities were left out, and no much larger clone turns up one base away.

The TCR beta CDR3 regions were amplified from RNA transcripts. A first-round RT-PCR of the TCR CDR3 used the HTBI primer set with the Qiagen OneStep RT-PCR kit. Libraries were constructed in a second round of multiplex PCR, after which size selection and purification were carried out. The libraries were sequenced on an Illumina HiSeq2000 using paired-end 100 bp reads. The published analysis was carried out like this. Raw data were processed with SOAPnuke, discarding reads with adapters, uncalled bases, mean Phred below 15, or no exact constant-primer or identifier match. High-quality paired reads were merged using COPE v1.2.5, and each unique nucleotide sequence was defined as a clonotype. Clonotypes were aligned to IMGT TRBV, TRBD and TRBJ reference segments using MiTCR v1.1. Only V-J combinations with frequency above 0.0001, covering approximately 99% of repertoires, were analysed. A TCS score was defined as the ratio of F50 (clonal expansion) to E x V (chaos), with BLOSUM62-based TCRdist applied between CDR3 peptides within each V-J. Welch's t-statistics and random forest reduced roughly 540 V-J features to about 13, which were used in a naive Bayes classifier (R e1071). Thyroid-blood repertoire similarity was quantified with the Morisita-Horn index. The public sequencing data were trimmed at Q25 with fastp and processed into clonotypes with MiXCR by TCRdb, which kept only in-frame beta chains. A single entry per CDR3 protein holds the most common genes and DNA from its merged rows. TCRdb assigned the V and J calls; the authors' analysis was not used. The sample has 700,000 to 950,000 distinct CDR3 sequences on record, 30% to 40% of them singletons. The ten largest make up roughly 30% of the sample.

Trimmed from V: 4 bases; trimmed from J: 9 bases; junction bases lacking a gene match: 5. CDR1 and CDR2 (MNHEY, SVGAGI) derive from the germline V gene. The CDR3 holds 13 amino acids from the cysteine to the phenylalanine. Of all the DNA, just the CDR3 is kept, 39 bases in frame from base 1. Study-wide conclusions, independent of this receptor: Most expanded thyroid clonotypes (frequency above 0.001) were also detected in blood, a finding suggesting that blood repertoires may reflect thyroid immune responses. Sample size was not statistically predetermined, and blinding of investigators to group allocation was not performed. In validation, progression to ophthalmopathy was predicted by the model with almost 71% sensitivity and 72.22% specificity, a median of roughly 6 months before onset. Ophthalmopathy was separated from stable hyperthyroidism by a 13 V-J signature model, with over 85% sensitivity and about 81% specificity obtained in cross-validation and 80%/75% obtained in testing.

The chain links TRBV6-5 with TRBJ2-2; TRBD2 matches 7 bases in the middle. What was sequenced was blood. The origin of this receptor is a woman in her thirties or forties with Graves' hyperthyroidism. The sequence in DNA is TGTGCCAGCAGTTTCCGACTAGCCAGGGAGCTGTTTTTT. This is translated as CASSFRLARELFF.